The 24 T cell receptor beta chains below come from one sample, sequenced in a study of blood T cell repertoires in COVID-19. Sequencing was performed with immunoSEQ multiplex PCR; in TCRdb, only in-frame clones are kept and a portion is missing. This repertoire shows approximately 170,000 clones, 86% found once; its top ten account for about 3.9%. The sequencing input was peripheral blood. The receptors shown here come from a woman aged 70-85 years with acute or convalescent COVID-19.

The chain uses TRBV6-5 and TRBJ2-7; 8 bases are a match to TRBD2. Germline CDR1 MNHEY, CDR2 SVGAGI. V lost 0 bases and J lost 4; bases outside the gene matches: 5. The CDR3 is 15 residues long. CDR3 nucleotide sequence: TGTGCCAGCAGTTACTCGACCCGGGGGGGTTACGAGCAGTACTTC. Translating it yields CASSYSTRGGYEQYF.

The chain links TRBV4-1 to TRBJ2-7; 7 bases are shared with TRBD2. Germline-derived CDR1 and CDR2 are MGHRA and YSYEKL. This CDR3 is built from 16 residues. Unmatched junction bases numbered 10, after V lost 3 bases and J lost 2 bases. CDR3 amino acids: CASSQTWGTMTYEQYF. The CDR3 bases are TGCGCCAGCAGCCAGACGTGGGGGACTATGACCTACGAGCAGTACTTC.

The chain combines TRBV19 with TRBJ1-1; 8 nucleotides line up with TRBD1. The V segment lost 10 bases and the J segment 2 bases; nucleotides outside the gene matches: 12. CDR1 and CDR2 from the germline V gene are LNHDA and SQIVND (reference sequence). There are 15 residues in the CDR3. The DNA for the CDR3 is TGTGCCACCTTAACCCAGGGGGCTGGCAACACTGAAGCTTTCTTT. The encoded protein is CATLTQGAGNTEAFF.

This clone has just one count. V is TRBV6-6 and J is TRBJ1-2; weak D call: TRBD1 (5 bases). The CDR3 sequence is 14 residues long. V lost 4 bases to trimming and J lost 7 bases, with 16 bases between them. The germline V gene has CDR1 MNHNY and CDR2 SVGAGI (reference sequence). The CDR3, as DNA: TGTGCCAGCAGTTCACCATATCGGGGGGGTGGCTACACCTTC. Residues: CASSSPYRGGGYTF.

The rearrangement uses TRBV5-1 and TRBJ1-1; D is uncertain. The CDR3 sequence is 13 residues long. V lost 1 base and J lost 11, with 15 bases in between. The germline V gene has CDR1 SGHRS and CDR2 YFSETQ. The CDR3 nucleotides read TGCGCCAGCAGCTTGCCGACACCTGGTGAGGCTTTCTTT. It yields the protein CASSLPTPGEAFF. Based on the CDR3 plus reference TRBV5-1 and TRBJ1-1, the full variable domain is KAGVTQTPRYLIKTRGQQVTLSCSPISGHRSVSWYQQTPGQGLQFLFEYFSETQRNKGNFPGRFSGRQFSNSRSEMNVSTLELGDSALYLCASSLPTPGEAFFGQGTRLTVV.

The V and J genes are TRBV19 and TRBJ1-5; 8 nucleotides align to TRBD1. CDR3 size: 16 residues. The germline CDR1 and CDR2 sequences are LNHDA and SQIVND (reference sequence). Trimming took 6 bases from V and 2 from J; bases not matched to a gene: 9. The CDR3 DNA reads TGTGCCAGTAGCAATACCGCGACAGGGGGCAATCAGCCCCAGCATTTT. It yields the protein CASSNTATGGNQPQHF.

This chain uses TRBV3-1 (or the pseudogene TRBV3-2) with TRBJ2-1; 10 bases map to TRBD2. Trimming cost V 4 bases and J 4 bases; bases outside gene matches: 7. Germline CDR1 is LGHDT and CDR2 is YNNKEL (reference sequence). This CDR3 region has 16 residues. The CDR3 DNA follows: TGTGCCAGCAGCCTCGATCTAGCGGGGGCTTACAATGAGCAGTTCTTC. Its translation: CASSLDLAGAYNEQFF.

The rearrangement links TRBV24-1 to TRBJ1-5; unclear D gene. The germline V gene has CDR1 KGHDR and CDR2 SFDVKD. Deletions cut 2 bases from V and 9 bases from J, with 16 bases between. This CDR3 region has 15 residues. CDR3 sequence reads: CATSDSLHPTRPQHF. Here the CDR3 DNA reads TGTGCCACCAGTGATTCCCTACACCCGACTCGGCCCCAGCATTTT.

The CDR3 DNA follows: TGTGCCAGCAGCCAAATTCTGGGGGGGAACACTGAAGCTTTCTTT. Amino acids: CASSQILGGNTEAFF. This chain joins TRBV7-8 and TRBJ1-1, with TRBD1 as a possible D gene (5 bases). Deletions cut 5 bases from V and 1 base from J, with 14 bases between. The germline CDR1 and CDR2 sequences are SGHVS and FQNEAQ. The CDR3 runs to 15 residues. The whole variable domain, filled in from reference TRBV7-8 and TRBJ1-1, reads GAGVSQSPRYKVAKRGQDVALRCDPISGHVSLFWYQQALGQGPEFLTYFQNEAQLDKSGLPSDRFFAERPEGSVSTLKIQRTQQEDSAVYLCASSQILGGNTEAFFGQGTRLTVV.

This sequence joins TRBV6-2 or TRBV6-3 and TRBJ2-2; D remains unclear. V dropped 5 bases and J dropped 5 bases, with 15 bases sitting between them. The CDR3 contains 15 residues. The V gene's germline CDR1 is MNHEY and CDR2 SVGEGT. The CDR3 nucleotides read TGTGCCAGCAGTAAATACCCGATTAGAACCGGGGAGCTGTTTTTT. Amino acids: CASSKYPIRTGELFF.

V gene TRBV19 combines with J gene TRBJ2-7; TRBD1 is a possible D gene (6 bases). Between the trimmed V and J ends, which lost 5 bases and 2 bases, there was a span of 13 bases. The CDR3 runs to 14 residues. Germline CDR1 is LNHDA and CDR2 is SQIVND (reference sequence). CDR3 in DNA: TGTGCCAGTAGTTCGTCACAGGGCCCCTACGAGCAGTACTTC. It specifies CASSSSQGPYEQYF.

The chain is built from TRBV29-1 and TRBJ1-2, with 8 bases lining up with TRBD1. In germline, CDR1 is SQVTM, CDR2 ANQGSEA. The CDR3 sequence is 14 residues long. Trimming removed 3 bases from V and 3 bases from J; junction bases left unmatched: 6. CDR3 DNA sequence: TGCAGCGTTGATTCCAGGGGGCTCCACTATGGCTACACCTTC. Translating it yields CSVDSRGLHYGYTF.

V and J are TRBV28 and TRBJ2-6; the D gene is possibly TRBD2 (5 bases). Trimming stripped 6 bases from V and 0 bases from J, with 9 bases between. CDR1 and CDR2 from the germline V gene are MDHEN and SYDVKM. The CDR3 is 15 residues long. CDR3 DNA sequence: TGTGCCAGCAGCGCTGCGGGCTCTGGGGCCAACGTCCTGACTTTC. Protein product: CASSAAGSGANVLTF.

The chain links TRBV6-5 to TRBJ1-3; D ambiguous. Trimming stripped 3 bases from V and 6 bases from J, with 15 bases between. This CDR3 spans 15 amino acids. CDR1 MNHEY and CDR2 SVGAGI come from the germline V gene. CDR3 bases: TGTGCCAGCAGTTATGACTACCCCGTGAAAAACACCATATATTTT. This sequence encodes CASSYDYPVKNTIYF.

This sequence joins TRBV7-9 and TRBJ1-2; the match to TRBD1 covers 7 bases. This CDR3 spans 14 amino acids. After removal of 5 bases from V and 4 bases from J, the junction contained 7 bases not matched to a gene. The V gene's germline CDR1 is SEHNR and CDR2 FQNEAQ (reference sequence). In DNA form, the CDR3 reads TGTGCCAGCAGCCAAACAGGGGTGGGCTATGGCTACACCTTC. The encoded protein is CASSQTGVGYGYTF.

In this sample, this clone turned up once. CDR3 protein: CASSQDRVGDTQYF. For the CDR3, the DNA is TGTGCCAGCAGCCAAGACAGGGTGGGAGATACGCAGTATTTT. This chain uses TRBV7-8 with TRBJ2-3, with 7 nucleotides matching TRBD1. The CDR3 has 14 amino acids. Unmatched junction bases numbered 7, after V lost 5 bases and J lost 5 bases. The germline V gene has CDR1 SGHVS and CDR2 FQNEAQ.

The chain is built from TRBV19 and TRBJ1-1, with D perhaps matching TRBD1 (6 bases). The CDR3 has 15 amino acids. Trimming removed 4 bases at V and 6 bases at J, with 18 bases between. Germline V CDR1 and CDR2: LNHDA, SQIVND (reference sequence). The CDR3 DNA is TGTGCCAGTAGTACCCAGCAGGGGATCAGAGCTGAAGCTTTCTTT. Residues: CASSTQQGIRAEAFF.

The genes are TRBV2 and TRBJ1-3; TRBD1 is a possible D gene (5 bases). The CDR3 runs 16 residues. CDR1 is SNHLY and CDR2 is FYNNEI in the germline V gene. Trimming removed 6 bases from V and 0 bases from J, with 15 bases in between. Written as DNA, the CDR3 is TGTGCCAGCAGACAGAAGACAGCTAGCTCTGGAAACACCATATATTTT. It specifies CASRQKTASSGNTIYF.

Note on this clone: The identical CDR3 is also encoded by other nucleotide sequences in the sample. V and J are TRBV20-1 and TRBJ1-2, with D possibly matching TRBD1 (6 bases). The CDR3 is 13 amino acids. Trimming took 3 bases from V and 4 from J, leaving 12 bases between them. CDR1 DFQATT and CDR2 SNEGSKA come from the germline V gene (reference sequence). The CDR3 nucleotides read TGCAGTGCTAGTTCCCAGGGGCGCTATGGCTACACCTTC. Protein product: CSASSQGRYGYTF.

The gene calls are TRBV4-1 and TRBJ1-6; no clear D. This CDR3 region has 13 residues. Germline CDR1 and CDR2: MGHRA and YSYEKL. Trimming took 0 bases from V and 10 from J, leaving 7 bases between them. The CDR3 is CASSQDTESPLHF. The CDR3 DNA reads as TGCGCCAGCAGCCAAGATACGGAGTCACCCCTCCACTTT.

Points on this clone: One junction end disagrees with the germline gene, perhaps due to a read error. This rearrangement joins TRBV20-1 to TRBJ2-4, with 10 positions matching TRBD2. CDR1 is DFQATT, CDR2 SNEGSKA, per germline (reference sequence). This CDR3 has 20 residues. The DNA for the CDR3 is TGCAGTGCTAGTAGGCTAGCGGGAGAACCTTTCTTTCTCGGACGGTCTAACGGACACTTC. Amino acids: CSASRLAGEPFFLGRSNGHF.

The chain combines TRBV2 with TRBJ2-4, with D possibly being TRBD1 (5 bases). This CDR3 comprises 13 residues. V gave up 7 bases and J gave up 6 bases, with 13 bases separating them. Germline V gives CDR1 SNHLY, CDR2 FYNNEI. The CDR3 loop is CASKGPGANIQYF. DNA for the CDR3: TGTGCCAGCAAGGGGCCGGGCGCAAACATTCAGTACTTC.

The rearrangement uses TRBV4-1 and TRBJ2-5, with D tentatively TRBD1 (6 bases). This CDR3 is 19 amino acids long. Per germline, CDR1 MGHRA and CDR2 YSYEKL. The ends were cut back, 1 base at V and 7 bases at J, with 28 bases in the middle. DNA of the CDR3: TGCGCCAGCAGCCAAGTCGAAGGGAACCGCCCTGGGGTCAGGGGGACCCAGTACTTC. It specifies CASSQVEGNRPGVRGTQYF.

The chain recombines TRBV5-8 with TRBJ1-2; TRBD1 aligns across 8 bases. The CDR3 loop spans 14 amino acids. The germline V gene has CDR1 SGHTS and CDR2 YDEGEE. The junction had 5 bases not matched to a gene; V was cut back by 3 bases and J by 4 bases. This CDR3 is CASSYQDRAYGYTF. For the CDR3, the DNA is TGTGCCAGCAGCTACCAGGACAGGGCCTATGGCTACACCTTC.